Listed below are T cell receptor beta chains from one sample, sequenced in a study of beta chain features in type 1 diabetes. The repertoire was sequenced with immunoSEQ multiplex PCR; TCRdb's copy has only in-frame clones and lacks some. The repertoire consists of some 330,000 clones, with around 12% occurring once and the leading ten covering 0.01%. The specimen was naive CD4+ T cells from blood. The receptor set was obtained from a woman in her late teens or twenties with type 1 diabetes. The CDR3 runs from the conserved cysteine through the conserved F or W. A D gene is named only where the DNA matches it firmly. Size is omitted from some rows. Given values are once, few, many or a class for expanded clones.

V gene	D gene	clone size	J gene	CDR3 protein	CDR3 DNA
TRBV28	TRBD1	few	TRBJ1-1	CASSPGGNTEAFF	TGTGCCAGCAGCCCAGGGGGGAACACTGAAGCTTTCTTT
TRBV30	TRBD1	few	TRBJ2-3	CASGQGRTDTQYF	TGTGCCTCGGGACAGGGAAGGACAGATACGCAGTATTTT
TRBV9	TRBD1	few	TRBJ1-1	CASSVGDREEEAFF	TGTGCCAGCAGCGTAGGAGACAGGGAGGAAGAAGCTTTCTTT
TRBV19	TRBD2	NA	TRBJ2-5	CASSREGQETQYF	TGTGCCAGTAGTCGGGAGGGCCAAGAGACCCAGTACTTC
TRBV11-2	NA	few	TRBJ1-1	CASSSVRGRNTEAFF	TGTGCCAGCAGCTCTGTTCGGGGGAGGAACACTGAAGCTTTCTTT
TRBV30	NA	few	TRBJ1-5	CAWQTGPSNQPQHF	TGTGCCTGGCAGACGGGTCCTAGCAATCAGCCCCAGCATTTT
TRBV27	TRBD1	few	TRBJ2-2	CASSLGDSTGELFF	TGTGCCAGCAGTTTGGGGGACAGCACCGGGGAGCTGTTTTTT
TRBV16	NA	few	TRBJ2-5	CASSQLGTQETQYF	TGTGCCAGCAGCCAATTGGGGACACAAGAGACCCAGTACTTC
TRBV15	TRBD1	few	TRBJ1-4	CATRLQGANEKLFF	TGTGCCACCAGGCTACAGGGGGCTAATGAAAAACTGTTTTTT
TRBV4-1	NA	few	TRBJ2-1	CASSQDPALRPRFF	TGCGCCAGCAGCCAAGATCCGGCACTGAGGCCCCGGTTCTTC
TRBV25-1	NA	NA	TRBJ1-1	CASGKTGVTEAFF	TGTGCCAGCGGGAAGACAGGAGTCACTGAAGCTTTCTTT
TRBV9	TRBD1	NA	TRBJ1-2	CASSVARTGVYGYTF	TGTGCCAGCAGCGTAGCTCGGACAGGGGTTTATGGCTACACCTTC
TRBV4-1	NA	few	TRBJ2-1	CASSQPRRRGNEQFF	TGCGCCAGCAGCCAACCCAGACGTAGAGGCAATGAGCAGTTCTTC
TRBV4-3	TRBD1	few	TRBJ1-1	CASSQVGLRDRGSNTEAFF	TGCGCCAGCAGCCAAGTGGGCCTGCGGGACAGGGGATCGAACACTGAAGCTTTCTTT